The TCR beta chain under discussion was sequenced for a study of blood T cell repertoires in COVID-19 (dated by TCRdb to the early 2020s). Turning to the overall study: The collaborator samples originated in the United States, Italy and Spain and spanned the acute and convalescent phases of COVID-19. The repertoires were released in a freely available public database meant as a resource for research on the immune response to SARS-CoV-2. Where available, HLA class I and class II types were obtained from metadata supplied by the sample provider rather than from assay-based typing. The prospective study material was composed of cDNA or gDNA derived from T cells, B-cell-depleted T cells, or PBMCs. Sample metadata almost always included a de-identified subject ID, COVID-19 status, age in years and sex. The dataset comprised deeply sampled blood TCRbeta repertoires from subjects exposed to, actively infected with, or recovered from COVID-19. The samples were drawn from two sources: the first 160 participants of the ongoing ImmuneRACE study, and 1,200 or so subjects contributed by 6 global collaborators.

In the prospective study, participants were roughly 18 to 100 years old, resided in under 30 geographic areas of the United States, and were enrolled through a virtual design. In the prospective study, participants were assigned to cohorts based on the clinical history participants reported in a screening survey and a study questionnaire. For ImmuneRACE Cohort 3, a participant was defined as recovered based on two consecutive negative NP/OP PCR tests, clearance by a healthcare professional, or resolution of symptoms. In the prospective study, mobile phlebotomists collected whole blood, serum and a nasopharyngeal or oropharyngeal swab from each participant. Additional blood draws and questionnaires over an approximately two-month period could optionally be provided by prospective study participants. Blood samples from the prospective study were shipped frozen or at room temperature prior to DNA extraction.

The research as a whole found: The quantity of clinical and demographic metadata differed by source and by participant and was supplied without curation.

In regard to this clone: Its antigen is currently not known. Per-base quality was not reported, and no clone a single base away is much larger than it.

The immunoSEQ Assay, a bias-controlled multiplex PCR, was used to amplify TCRbeta CDR3 regions from genomic DNA. On the authors' methods: The number of nucleated cells in each sample was estimated from the amplification of reference gene primers within the assay. Sequence reads were collapsed and filtered to measure the absolute abundance of every unique TCRbeta CDR3 rearrangement. For each sample, productive Simpson clonality was calculated by taking the square root of Simpson's diversity index across productive rearrangements. The table comes from immuneACCESS by way of TCRdb, which keeps in-frame sequences with V and J called. Part of the clones is missing from these tables; in studies checked, under half for an unresolved V gene and the rest for unknown reasons. The V and J calls and clone size were taken over from that table, and D and trimming were inferred from the DNA. The sample profile shows roughly 250,000 clones; approximately 86% of them were found once. Clones ranked in the top ten supply approximately 1.7% of the sample.

The origin of this receptor is a woman between 50 and 59 years old who had recovered from COVID-19. The sample comprised PBMCs or T cells enriched from blood (not recorded which).

The nucleotide sequence reads TGTGCCTGGAGTGAGATGGAGGTTCGAGAAAAACTGTTTTTT. It translates as CAWSEMEVREKLFF. The chain couples TRBV30 to TRBJ1-4, with the D gene uncertain. V drops 1 base and J drops 8 bases, leaving 14 bases in between. From the germline V gene (reference sequence), CDR1 is GTSNPN and CDR2 is SVGIG. Reading from cysteine to phenylalanine, the CDR3 counts 14 amino acids. Of all the DNA, just the CDR3 is kept, 42 bases in frame from base 1.